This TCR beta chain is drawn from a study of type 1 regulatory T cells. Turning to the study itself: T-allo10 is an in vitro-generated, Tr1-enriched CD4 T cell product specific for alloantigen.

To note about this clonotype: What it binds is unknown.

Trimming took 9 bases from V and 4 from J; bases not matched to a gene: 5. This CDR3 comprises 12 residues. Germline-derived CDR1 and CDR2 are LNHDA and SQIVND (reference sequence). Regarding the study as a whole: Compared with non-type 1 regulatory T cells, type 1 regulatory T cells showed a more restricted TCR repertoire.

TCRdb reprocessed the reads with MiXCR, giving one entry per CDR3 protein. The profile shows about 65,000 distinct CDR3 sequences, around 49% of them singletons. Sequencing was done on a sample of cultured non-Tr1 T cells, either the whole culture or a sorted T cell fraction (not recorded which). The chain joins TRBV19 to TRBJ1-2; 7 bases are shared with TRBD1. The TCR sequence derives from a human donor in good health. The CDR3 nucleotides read TGTGCCAGCACGGACAGGACCTATGGCTACACCTTC. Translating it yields CASTDRTYGYTF.